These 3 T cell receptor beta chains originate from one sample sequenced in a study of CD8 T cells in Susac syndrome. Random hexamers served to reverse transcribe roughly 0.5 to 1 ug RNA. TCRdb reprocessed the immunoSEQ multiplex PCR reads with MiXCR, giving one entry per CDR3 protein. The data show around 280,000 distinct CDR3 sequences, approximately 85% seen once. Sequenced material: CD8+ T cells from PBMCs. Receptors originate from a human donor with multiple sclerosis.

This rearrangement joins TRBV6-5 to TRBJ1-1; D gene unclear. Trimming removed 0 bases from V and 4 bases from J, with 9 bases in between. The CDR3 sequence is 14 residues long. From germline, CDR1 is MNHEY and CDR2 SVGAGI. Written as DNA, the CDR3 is TGTGCCAGCAGTTACTCGCGGGGAGGCACTGAAGCTTTCTTT. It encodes CASSYSRGGTEAFF.

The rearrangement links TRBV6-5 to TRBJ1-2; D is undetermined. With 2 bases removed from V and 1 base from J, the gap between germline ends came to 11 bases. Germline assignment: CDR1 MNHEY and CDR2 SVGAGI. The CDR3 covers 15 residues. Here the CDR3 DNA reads TGTGCCAGCAGTTACGGCACGTCGCGTAACTATGGCTACACCTTC. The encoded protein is CASSYGTSRNYGYTF.

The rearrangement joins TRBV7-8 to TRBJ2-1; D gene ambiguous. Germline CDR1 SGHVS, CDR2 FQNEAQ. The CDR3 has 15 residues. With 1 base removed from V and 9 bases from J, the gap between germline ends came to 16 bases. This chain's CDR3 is CASSLGRWGNGEQFF. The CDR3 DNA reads TGTGCCAGCAGCTTAGGACGTTGGGGAAACGGTGAGCAGTTCTTC.